The clone carrying this TCR beta chain appeared a few times. The whole isolated RNA underwent reverse transcription, so sequencing captured expressed TCRB transcripts. Clones were sequenced by immunoSEQ multiplex PCR, and TCRdb holds only the in-frame ones, with some missing. The sample lists roughly 150,000 clones; 9% to 10% were seen once. V gave up 1 base and J gave up 4 bases; unmatched junction bases: 2. The germline CDR1 and CDR2 sequences are SGHAT and FQDESV (reference sequence). This CDR3 is 14 amino acids long. This entry comes from a study of beta chain features in type 1 diabetes. Study as a whole: Researchers looked at fewer than 120,000,000 sorted cells across all samples.

The chain is built from TRBV11-1 and TRBJ2-3; 7 nucleotides line up with TRBD2. The clonotype originates from a woman aged 18-29 years in good health. Sequencing was performed on central memory CD4+ T cells from blood. The CDR3 loop is CASSLGGSADTQYF. As DNA, the CDR3 is TGTGCCAGCAGCTTAGGCGGGAGCGCAGATACGCAGTATTTT.